These 11 T cell receptor beta chains were all obtained from the same sample, sequenced in a study of T cells in Graves' hyperthyroidism and ophthalmopathy (dated by TCRdb to 2018 to 2020). The library was built by means of multiplex PCR. Instrument used: Illumina HiSeq 2000. The TCR beta CDR3 regions were amplified from RNA transcripts. The TCR CDR3 was subjected to a first round of RT-PCR using the HTBI primer set and the Qiagen OneStep RT-PCR kit. The public reads were reanalyzed by TCRdb: fastp trimming at Q25, MiXCR alignment, in-frame beta chains only. Each CDR3 protein appears once, grouped with its most common genes and DNA. Here the sample has roughly 40,000 distinct CDR3 sequences; around 50% occur a single time. The leading ten clones occupy about a sixth of the sample. The sample consisted of blood. These receptors were collected from a man in his forties or fifties with Graves' ophthalmopathy.

Only a few counts were recorded for this clonotype. Its ends do not fully match the called genes, so a read error is possible. The chain combines TRBV7-3 with TRBJ2-1; the match to TRBD2 covers 7 bases. The length of the CDR3 is 14 residues. Germline V gene lookup returns CDR1 SGHTA and CDR2 FQGTGA. CDR3 nucleotide sequence: TGTGCTAGCAGCTTAGCCCGGACTAGCAATGAGCAGTTCTTC. Its translation: CASSLARTSNEQFF.

The sample holds many counts of this clonotype. The chain has TRBV3-1 and TRBJ2-3; tentatively, D is TRBD2 (6 bases). CDR3 length: 13 residues. The V gene's germline CDR1 is LGHDT and CDR2 YNNKEL (reference sequence). Trimming left V 2 bases short and J 6 bases short, with 9 bases between. The CDR3 reads CASSQLGGDTQYF. The CDR3 bases are TGTGCCAGCAGCCAACTAGGAGGGGATACGCAGTATTTT.

This clonotype has a count of ten or more. This chain connects TRBV11-3 to TRBJ2-2, with 8 bases lining up with TRBD1. The J segment lost 0 bases and the V segment lost 3 bases, leaving 3 bases of the junction unmatched. CDR3 size: 16 residues. The germline V gene has CDR1 SGHNT and CDR2 YENEEA. The chain's CDR3 is CASSFGTGANTGELFF. Here the CDR3 DNA reads TGTGCCAGCAGCTTTGGGACAGGCGCGAACACCGGGGAGCTGTTTTTT. Together with reference TRBV11-3 and TRBJ2-2, the CDR3 gives the full variable domain: EAGVVQSPRYKIIEKKQPVAFWCNPISGHNTLYWYLQNLGQGPELLIRYENEEAVDDSQLPKDRFSAERLKGVDSTLKIQPAELGDSAVYLCASSFGTGANTGELFFGEGSRLTVL.

The rearrangement joins TRBV6-5 to TRBJ1-2; D is perhaps TRBD1 (6 bases). V gave up 4 bases and J gave up 2 bases, with 20 bases separating them. The CDR3 sequence is 17 residues long. CDR1 and CDR2 (germline): MNHEY, SVGAGI. The CDR3 loop is CASSSYSGGRANYGYTF. For the CDR3, the DNA is TGTGCCAGCAGTTCCTATTCCGGGGGCAGGGCGAACTATGGCTACACCTTC.

This clonotype ranks as medium-sized. The V gene is TRBV19, the J gene TRBJ2-7; TRBD2 is a possible D gene (5 bases). V was cut by 7 bases and J by 3 bases, with 13 bases left in between. CDR1 is LNHDA and CDR2 is SQIVND in the germline V gene (reference sequence). The CDR3 is 13 residues long. DNA for the CDR3: TGTGCCAGTACGTCGGCAGGAGGCTACGAGCAGTACTTC. This translates into CASTSAGGYEQYF. The full variable domain, with the rest looked up from reference TRBV19 and TRBJ2-7, is DGGITQSPKYLFRKEGQNVTLSCEQNLNHDAMYWYRQDPGQGLRLIYYSQIVNDFQKGDIAEGYSVSREKKESFPLTVTSAQKNPTAFYLCASTSAGGYEQYFGPGTRLTVT.

This clonotype showed up many times. This sequence joins TRBV5-1 and TRBJ2-1, with D unclear. Germline-derived CDR1 and CDR2 are SGHRS and YFSETQ. The CDR3 covers 14 residues. Trimming removed 6 bases at V and 0 bases at J, with 10 bases between. This CDR3 is CASTYTSSYNEQFF. The CDR3 nucleotides read TGCGCCAGCACATACACAAGCTCCTACAATGAGCAGTTCTTC. Filled out from reference TRBV5-1 and TRBJ2-1, the complete variable domain reads KAGVTQTPRYLIKTRGQQVTLSCSPISGHRSVSWYQQTPGQGLQFLFEYFSETQRNKGNFPGRFSGRQFSNSRSEMNVSTLELGDSALYLCASTYTSSYNEQFFGPGTRLTVL.

The chain employs TRBV15 and TRBJ2-3; TRBD2 matches 10 bases. The germline CDR1 and CDR2 sequences are LNHNV and YYDKDF (reference sequence). The trim removed 5 bases at V and 2 bases at J, leaving 7 bases unmatched. CDR3 length equals 16 residues. The CDR3 bases are TGTGCCACCAGCGATGAGCGGGGGGGCCTCACAGATACGCAGTATTTT. Residues: CATSDERGGLTDTQYF.

The genes are TRBV29-1 and TRBJ2-3; 10 bases map to TRBD2. Per germline, CDR1 SQVTM and CDR2 ANQGSEA. V lost 7 bases and J lost 2; bases outside the gene matches: 18. CDR3 length: 18 amino acids. The CDR3 DNA is TGCAGCGCCGCTTCAAGTTGGACTAGCGGACAAACCACAGATACGCAGTATTTT. Translation gives CSAASSWTSGQTTDTQYF.

The chain carries TRBV9 and TRBJ2-2; tentative D call: TRBD2 (6 bases). Germline lookup yields CDR1 SGDLS and CDR2 YYNGEE. Trimming stripped 0 bases from V and 7 bases from J, with 13 bases between. This CDR3 is 15 amino acids long. Here the CDR3 DNA reads TGTGCCAGCAGCGTAGAATACGGGAGTGGCGGGGAGCTGTTTTTT. Amino acids: CASSVEYGSGGELFF.

This sequence joins TRBV6-1 and TRBJ2-6; 7 bases align to TRBD2. The germline gives CDR1 MNHNS, CDR2 SASEGT. J gave up 2 bases and V 7 bases, and 2 bases lay outside the gene matches. This CDR3 is 14 amino acids long. CDR3 nucleotide sequence: TGTGCCAGCATGGGGGGGGCTGGGGCCAACGTCCTGACTTTC. Protein sequence: CASMGGAGANVLTF.

This clonotype appeared a single time. The chain is built from TRBV3-1 and TRBJ1-5; D not resolved. CDR1 is LGHDT and CDR2 is YNNKEL in the germline V gene (reference sequence). The CDR3 loop spans 14 amino acids. Deletions cut 3 bases from V and 8 bases from J, with 14 bases between. The CDR3 DNA reads as TGTGCCAGCAGCCATGTCCAGGATAGTAAGCCCCAGCATTTT. Translated, it gives CASSHVQDSKPQHF.